This T cell receptor beta chain was identified during a study of T cell responses to AZD1222 COVID-19 vaccine. General study results and limits: Regions left unmutated in variants are reportedly the target of nearly half of spike-specific TCRs.

In germline, CDR1 is MNHEY, CDR2 SVGAGI. The V end lost 8 bases, the J end lost 1 base, and 5 bases lay between the germline ends. This CDR3 comprises 12 residues. This clone showed up just a few times. Its antigen is unidentified. Method: immunoSEQ multiplex PCR; TCRdb's copy keeps in-frame clones and lacks some. This repertoire shows 200,000 or so clones, approximately 92% found once; its top ten account for 10%. The V call is TRBV6-5, the J call TRBJ2-2; D is unclear. The sequencing here drew on peripheral blood, taken on day 0 of AZD1222 vaccination. The sequence was obtained from an adult in good health. Here the CDR3 DNA reads TGTGCCAGCGGGCAGAACACCGGGGAGCTGTTTTTT. It yields the protein CASGQNTGELFF.